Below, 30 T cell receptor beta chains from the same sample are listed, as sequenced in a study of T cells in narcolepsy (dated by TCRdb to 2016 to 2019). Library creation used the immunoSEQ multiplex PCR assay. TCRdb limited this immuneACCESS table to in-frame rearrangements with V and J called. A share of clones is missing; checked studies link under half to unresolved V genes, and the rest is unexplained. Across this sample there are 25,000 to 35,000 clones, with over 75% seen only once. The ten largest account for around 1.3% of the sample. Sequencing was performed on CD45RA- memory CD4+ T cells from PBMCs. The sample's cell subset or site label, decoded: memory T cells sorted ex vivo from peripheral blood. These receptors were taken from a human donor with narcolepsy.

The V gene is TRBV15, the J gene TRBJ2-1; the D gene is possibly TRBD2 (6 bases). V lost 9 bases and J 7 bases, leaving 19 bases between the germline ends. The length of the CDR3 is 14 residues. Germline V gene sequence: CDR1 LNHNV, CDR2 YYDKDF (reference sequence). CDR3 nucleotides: TGTGCCACAGAAAGAGGCGGGACTGGGAATGAGCAGTTCTTC. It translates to CATERGGTGNEQFF.

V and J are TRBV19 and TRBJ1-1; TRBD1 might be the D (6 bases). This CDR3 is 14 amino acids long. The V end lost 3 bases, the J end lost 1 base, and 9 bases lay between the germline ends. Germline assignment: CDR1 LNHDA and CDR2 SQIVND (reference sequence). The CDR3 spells CASSMHRENTEAFF. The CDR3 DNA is TGTGCCAGTAGTATGCACAGGGAGAACACTGAAGCTTTCTTT.

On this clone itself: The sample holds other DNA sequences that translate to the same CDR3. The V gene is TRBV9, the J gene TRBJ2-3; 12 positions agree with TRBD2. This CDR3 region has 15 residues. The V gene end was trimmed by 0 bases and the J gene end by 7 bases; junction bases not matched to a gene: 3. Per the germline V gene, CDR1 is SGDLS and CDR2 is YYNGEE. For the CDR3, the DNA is TGTGCCAGCAGCGTAGGGACTAGCGGGAAAAATACGCAGTATTTT. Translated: CASSVGTSGKNTQYF.

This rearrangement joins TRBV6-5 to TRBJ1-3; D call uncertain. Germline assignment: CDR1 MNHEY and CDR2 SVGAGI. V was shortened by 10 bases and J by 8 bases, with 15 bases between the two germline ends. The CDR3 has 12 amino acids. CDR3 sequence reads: CATLRGEDTIYF. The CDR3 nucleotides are TGTGCCACCTTACGGGGAGAGGACACCATATATTTT.

The CDR3 loop reads CSVKLGQGSYGYTF. CDR3 in DNA: TGCAGCGTCAAGCTTGGACAGGGTAGCTATGGCTACACCTTC. The J gene is TRBJ1-2, the V gene TRBV29-1; TRBD1 agrees at 8 bases. V shed 6 bases, J shed 4 bases, and the junction held 10 bases outside the gene matches. Germline CDR1 and CDR2: SQVTM and ANQGSEA. This CDR3 is 14 amino acids long.

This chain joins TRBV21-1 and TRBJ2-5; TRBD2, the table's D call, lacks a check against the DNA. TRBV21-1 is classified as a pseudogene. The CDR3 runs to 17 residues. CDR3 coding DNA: TGTGCCAGCAGCATGTCGGGACTAGCGGGAGGGAAAGAGACCCAGTACTTC. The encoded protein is CASSMSGLAGGKETQYF.

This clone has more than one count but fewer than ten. DNA for the CDR3: TGCAGCGCCGGAGGCGCGCCCTACAATGAGCAGTTCTTC. This translates into CSAGGAPYNEQFF. This rearrangement joins TRBV29-1 to TRBJ2-1; tentative D call: TRBD2 (5 bases). Trimming left V 7 bases short and J 2 bases short, with 12 bases between. CDR3 length: 13 residues. CDR1 is SQVTM, CDR2 ANQGSEA, per germline.

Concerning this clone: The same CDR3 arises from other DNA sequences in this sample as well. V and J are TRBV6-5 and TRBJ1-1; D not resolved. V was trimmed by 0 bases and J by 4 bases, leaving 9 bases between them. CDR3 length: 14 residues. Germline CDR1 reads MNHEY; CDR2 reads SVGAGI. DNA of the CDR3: TGTGCCAGCAGTTACTCATTCTGGGGCACTGAAGCTTTCTTT. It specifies CASSYSFWGTEAFF.

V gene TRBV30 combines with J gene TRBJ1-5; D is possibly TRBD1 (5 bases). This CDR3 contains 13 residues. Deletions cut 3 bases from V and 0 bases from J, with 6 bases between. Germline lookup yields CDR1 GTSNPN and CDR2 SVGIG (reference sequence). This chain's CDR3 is CAWRGGSNQPQHF. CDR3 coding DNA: TGTGCCTGGAGGGGGGGTAGCAATCAGCCCCAGCATTTT.

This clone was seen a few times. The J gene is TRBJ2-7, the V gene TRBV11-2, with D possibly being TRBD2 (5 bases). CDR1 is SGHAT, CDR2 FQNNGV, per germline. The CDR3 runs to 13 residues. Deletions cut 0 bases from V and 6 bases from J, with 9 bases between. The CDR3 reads CASSLDRGSEQYF. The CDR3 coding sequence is TGTGCCAGCAGCTTAGATCGAGGGAGCGAGCAGTACTTC.

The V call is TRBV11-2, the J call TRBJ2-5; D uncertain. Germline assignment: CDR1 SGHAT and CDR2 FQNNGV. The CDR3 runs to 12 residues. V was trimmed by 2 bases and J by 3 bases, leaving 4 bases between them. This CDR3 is CASSLWEETQYF. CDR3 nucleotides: TGTGCCAGCAGCTTATGGGAAGAGACCCAGTACTTC.

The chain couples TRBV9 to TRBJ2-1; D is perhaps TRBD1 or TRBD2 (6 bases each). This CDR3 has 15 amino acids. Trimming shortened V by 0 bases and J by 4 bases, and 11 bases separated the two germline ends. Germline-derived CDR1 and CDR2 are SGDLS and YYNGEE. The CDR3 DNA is TGTGCCAGCAGCGTAGTTGGGGGGCAATACAATGAGCAGTTCTTC. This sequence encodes CASSVVGGQYNEQFF.

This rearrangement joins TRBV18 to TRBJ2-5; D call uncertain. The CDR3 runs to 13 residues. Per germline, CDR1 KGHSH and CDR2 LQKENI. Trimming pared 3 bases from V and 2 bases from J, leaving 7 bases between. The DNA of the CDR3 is TGTGCCAGCTCACCCCTCCAACAAGAGACCCAGTACTTC. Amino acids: CASSPLQQETQYF.

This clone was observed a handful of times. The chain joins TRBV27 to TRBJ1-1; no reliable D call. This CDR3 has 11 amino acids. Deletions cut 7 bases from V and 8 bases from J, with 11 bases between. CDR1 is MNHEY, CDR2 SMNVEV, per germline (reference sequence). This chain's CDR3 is CASKRRGEAFF. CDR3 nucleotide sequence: TGTGCCAGCAAACGGCGGGGAGAAGCTTTCTTT.

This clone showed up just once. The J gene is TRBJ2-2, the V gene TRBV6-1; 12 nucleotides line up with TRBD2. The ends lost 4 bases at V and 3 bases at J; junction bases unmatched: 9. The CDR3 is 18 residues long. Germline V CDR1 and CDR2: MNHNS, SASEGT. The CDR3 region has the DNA TGTGCCAGCAGTGCCCTAGCGGGGGGGTGGAGTGACACCGGGGAGCTGTTTTTT. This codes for CASSALAGGWSDTGELFF.

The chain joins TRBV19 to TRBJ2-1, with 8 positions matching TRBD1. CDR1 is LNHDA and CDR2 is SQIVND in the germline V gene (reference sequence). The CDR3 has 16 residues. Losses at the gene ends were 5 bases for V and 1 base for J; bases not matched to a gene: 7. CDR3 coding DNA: TGTGCCAGTAGTTCGCCCCGACAGGGGTCCTACAATGAGCAGTTCTTC. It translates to CASSSPRQGSYNEQFF. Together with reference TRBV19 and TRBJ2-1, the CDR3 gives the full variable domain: DGGITQSPKYLFRKEGQNVTLSCEQNLNHDAMYWYRQDPGQGLRLIYYSQIVNDFQKGDIAEGYSVSREKKESFPLTVTSAQKNPTAFYLCASSSPRQGSYNEQFFGPGTRLTVL.

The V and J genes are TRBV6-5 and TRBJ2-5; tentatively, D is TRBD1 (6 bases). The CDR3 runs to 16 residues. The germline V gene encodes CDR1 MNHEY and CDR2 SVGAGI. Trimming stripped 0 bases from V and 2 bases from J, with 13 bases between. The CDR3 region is CASSYSGAGAQETQYF. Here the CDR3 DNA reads TGTGCCAGCAGTTACTCGGGGGCAGGGGCTCAAGAGACCCAGTACTTC.

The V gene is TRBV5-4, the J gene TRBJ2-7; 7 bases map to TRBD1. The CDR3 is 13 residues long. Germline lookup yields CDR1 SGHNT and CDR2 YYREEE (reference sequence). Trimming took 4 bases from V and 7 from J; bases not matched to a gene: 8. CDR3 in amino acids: CASSRNRGGEQYF. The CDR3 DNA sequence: TGTGCCAGCAGCCGCAACAGGGGTGGGGAGCAGTACTTC. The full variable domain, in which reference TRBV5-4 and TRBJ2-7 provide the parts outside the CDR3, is ETGVTQSPTHLIKTRGQQVTLRCSSQSGHNTVSWYQQALGQGPQFIFQYYREEENGRGNFPPRFSGLQFPNYSSELNVNALELDDSALYLCASSRNRGGEQYFGPGTRLTVT.

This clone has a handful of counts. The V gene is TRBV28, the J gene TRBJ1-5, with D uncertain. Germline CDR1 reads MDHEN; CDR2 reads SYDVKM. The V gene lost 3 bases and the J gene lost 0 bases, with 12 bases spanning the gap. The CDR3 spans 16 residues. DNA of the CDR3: TGTGCCAGCAGTTTTGGAACACCCTATAGCAATCAGCCCCAGCATTTT. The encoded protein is CASSFGTPYSNQPQHF.

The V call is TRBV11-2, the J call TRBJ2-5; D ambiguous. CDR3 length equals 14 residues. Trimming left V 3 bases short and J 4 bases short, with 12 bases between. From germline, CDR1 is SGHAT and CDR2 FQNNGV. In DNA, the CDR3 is TGTGCCAGCAGCTTGGGCCCACCGGTAGAGACCCAGTACTTC. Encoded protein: CASSLGPPVETQYF.

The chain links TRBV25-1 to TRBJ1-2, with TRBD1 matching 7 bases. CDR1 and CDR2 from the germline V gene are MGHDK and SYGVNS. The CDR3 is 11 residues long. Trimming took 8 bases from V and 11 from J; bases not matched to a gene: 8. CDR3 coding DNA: TGTGCCAGCCATGGGGACAGTCGGTACACCTTC. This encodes CASHGDSRYTF.

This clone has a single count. This CDR3 reads CAIKPGQPTGELFF. As DNA, the CDR3 is TGTGCCATCAAACCGGGACAACCTACCGGGGAGCTGTTTTTT. The chain links TRBV10-3 to TRBJ2-2; TRBD1 is a possible D gene (6 bases). The CDR3 runs 14 residues. V was shortened by 7 bases and J by 5 bases, with 14 bases between the two germline ends. Germline CDR1 and CDR2: ENHRY and SYGVKD.

For the CDR3, the DNA is TGCAGCGTTGGGTACGGGGGCAATCAGCCCCAGCATTTT. This translates into CSVGYGGNQPQHF. The chain joins TRBV29-1 to TRBJ1-5, with D hard to call. Germline loops: CDR1 SQVTM, CDR2 ANQGSEA. This CDR3 spans 13 amino acids. V lost 4 bases, J lost 2 bases, and 9 bases lay in between.

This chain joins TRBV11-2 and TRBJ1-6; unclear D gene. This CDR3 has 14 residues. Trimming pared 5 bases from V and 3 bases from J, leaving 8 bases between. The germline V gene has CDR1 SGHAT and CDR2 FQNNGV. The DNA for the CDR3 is TGTGCCAGCAGCACCCGGGTCTATAATTCACCCCTCCACTTT. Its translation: CASSTRVYNSPLHF.

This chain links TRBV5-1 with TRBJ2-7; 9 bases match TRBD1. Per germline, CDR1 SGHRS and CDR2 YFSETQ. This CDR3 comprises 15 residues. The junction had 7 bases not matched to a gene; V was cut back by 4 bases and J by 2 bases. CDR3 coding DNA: TGCGCCAGCAGCCGAGGGACAGGGCAGACCTACGAGCAGTACTTC. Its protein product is CASSRGTGQTYEQYF.

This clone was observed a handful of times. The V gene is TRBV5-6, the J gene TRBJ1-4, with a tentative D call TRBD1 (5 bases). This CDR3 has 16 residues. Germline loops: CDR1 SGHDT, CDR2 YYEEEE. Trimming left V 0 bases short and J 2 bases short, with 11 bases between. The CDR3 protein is CASSLEQAGTNEKLFF. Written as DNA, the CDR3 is TGTGCCAGCAGCTTGGAACAGGCCGGCACTAATGAAAAACTGTTTTTT.

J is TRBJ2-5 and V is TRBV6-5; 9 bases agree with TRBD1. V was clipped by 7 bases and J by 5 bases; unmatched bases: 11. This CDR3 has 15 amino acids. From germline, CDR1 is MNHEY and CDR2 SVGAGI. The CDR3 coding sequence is TGTGCCAGCAATGTACAGGGGGCGCAAAGCGAGACCCAGTACTTC. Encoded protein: CASNVQGAQSETQYF.

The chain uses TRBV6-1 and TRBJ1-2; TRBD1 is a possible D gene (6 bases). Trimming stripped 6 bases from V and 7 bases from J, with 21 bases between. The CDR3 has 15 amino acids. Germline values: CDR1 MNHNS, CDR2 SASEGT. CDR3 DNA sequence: TGTGCCAGCAGCAACTCCTTTACAGGGAGGGGTGGCTACACCTTC. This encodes CASSNSFTGRGGYTF.

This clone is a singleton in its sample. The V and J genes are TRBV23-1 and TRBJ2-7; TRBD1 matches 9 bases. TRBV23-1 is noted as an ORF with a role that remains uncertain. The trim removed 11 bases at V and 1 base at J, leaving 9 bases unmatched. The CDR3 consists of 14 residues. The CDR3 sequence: CAPDRGTPSYEQYF. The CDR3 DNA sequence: TGCGCCCCCGACAGGGGGACCCCATCCTACGAGCAGTACTTC.

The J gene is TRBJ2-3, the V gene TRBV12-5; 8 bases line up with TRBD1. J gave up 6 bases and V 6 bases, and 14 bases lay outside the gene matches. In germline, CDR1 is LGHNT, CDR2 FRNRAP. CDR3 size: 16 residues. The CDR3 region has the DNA TGTGCTAGTGGCAACTCCCAGGGGGCGGCCAGGGATACGCAGTATTTT. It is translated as CASGNSQGAARDTQYF.